This T cell receptor beta chain emerged from a study of cytomegalovirus exposure and HLA in healthy donors. Overall study findings and caveats: On later analysis, the bulk of CMV-associated TCR beta chains appeared to be HLA-restricted. A later analysis revealed that TCR association rates differed between HLA loci, peaking at DRB1 and bottoming out at HLA-C.

Note on this clone: The antigen remains undetermined.

The PCR had 60 Vbeta and 13 Jbeta primers. The protocol was immunoSEQ multiplex PCR, while the TCRdb copy is restricted to in-frame clones and leaves out a portion. The sample's table shows about 140,000 clones. CDR1 and CDR2 (germline): SGHDN, FVKESK. This CDR3 region has 12 residues. V was shortened by 0 bases and J by 13 bases, with 10 bases between the two germline ends. The chain has TRBV14 and TRBJ1-3; D not certain. This receptor was identified in a male donor in good health and CMV-seronegative. Sequencing was done on a sample of PBMCs. Here the CDR3 DNA reads TGTGCCAGCAGCCAAGATATCGGGTTAATATATTTT. It is translated as CASSQDIGLIYF.